These 8 T cell receptor beta chains were all obtained from the same sample, sequenced in a study of cytomegalovirus exposure and HLA in healthy donors. Libraries were prepared by immunoSEQ multiplex PCR; TCRdb keeps only in-frame clonotypes and omits some of them. The sample yields some 84,000 clones, approximately 91% seen once. Sequencing was carried out using PBMCs. These receptors were collected from a man under 40 in good health and CMV-seronegative.

The CDR3 nucleotides read TGTGCCAGCTCACCGGGACAGGGAGTGATTCAGCCCCAGCATTTT. Its translation is CASSPGQGVIQPQHF. The rearrangement uses TRBV18 and TRBJ1-5; 9 nucleotides agree with TRBD1. Germline V gene lookup returns CDR1 KGHSH and CDR2 LQKENI. Trimming removed 3 bases from V and 6 bases from J; junction bases left unmatched: 6. The CDR3 consists of 15 residues.

Remarks on this clone: This same CDR3 is encoded by further DNA sequences in the sample. The chain uses TRBV18 and TRBJ1-1, with 11 bases that match TRBD1. CDR1 is KGHSH and CDR2 is LQKENI in the germline V gene. The CDR3 is made up of 14 amino acids. With V trimmed by 3 bases and J by 4 bases, 1 base remained unmatched. The CDR3, as DNA: TGTGCCAGCTCACCCGGGACAGGGGGCACTGAAGCTTTCTTT. Translating it yields CASSPGTGGTEAFF. The full variable domain, with the rest looked up from reference TRBV18 and TRBJ1-1, is NAGVMQNPRHLVRRRGQEARLRCSPMKGHSHVYWYRQLPEEGLKFMVYLQKENIIDESGMPKERFSAEFPKEGPSILRIQQVVRGDSAAYFCASSPGTGGTEAFFGQGTRLTVV.

V and J are TRBV6-6 and TRBJ2-7; D possibly corresponds to TRBD1 (5 bases). Trimming pared 6 bases from V and 4 bases from J, leaving 16 bases between. Germline CDR1 MNHNY, CDR2 SVGAGI (reference sequence). The CDR3 runs 14 residues. The CDR3 sequence: CASSAAGLFYEQYF. CDR3 nucleotide sequence: TGTGCCAGCAGCGCGGCAGGGCTTTTTTACGAGCAGTACTTC.

The genes are TRBV30 and TRBJ2-5, with 8 bases that match TRBD2. Germline V gives CDR1 GTSNPN, CDR2 SVGIG (reference sequence). Trimming cost V 2 bases and J 3 bases; bases outside gene matches: 5. The CDR3 is 14 residues long. The CDR3 sequence: CAWSRGLGEETQYF. The CDR3 nucleotides are TGTGCCTGGAGTAGGGGACTAGGGGAAGAGACCCAGTACTTC.

This clone was found a few times. The chain's CDR3 is CASSERINQPQHF. The DNA of the CDR3 is TGTGCCAGCAGTGAGAGGATCAACCAGCCCCAGCATTTT. The V call is TRBV2, the J call TRBJ1-5; D remains ambiguous. CDR3 length: 13 amino acids. Trimming removed 3 bases from V and 7 bases from J, with 10 bases in between. Per germline, CDR1 SNHLY and CDR2 FYNNEI.

The CDR3 DNA reads TGCAGCGTGGGGACAGCCGAAAAACTGTTTTTT. This sequence encodes CSVGTAEKLFF. J is TRBJ1-4 and V is TRBV29-1, with TRBD1 matching 7 bases. This CDR3 is built from 11 residues. Unmatched junction bases numbered 3, after V lost 6 bases and J lost 8 bases. Germline CDR1 is SQVTM and CDR2 is ANQGSEA.

This clone was found once. V and J are TRBV18 and TRBJ2-1, with 9 bases that match TRBD1. CDR1 is KGHSH and CDR2 is LQKENI in the germline V gene. The V segment lost 5 bases and the J segment 4 bases; nucleotides outside the gene matches: 3. The CDR3 is 14 amino acids. In DNA form, the CDR3 reads TGTGCCAGCTCAGGACAGGGGTGGTACAATGAGCAGTTCTTC. Translated: CASSGQGWYNEQFF.

The chain employs TRBV7-9 and TRBJ1-2, with 10 nucleotides matching TRBD1. The trim removed 5 bases at V and 8 bases at J, leaving 11 bases unmatched. The germline gives CDR1 SEHNR, CDR2 FQNEAQ (reference sequence). This CDR3 spans 15 amino acids. The CDR3 here is CASSPWDRGTMGYTF. CDR3 coding DNA: TGTGCCAGCAGCCCGTGGGACAGGGGAACGATGGGCTACACCTTC.